This TCR beta chain was identified in a study of blood T cell repertoires in COVID-19. The CDR3 is made up of 12 amino acids. V was cut by 5 bases and J by 6 bases, with 9 bases left in between. Germline V CDR1 and CDR2: LNHNV, YYDKDF (reference sequence). In the study's own analysis: Counts of nucleated cells, estimated from reference gene primer amplification, were obtained. The table came from immunoSEQ multiplex PCR; TCRdb's copy has only in-frame clones and leaves some out. The DNA was the basis for D and trimming; V, J and clone size are from that table. The sample shows some 500,000 clones, about 89% of them seen only once.

The TCR comes from a woman between 45 and 65 years old with COVID-19, enrolled during active disease. The specimen was peripheral blood. The J gene is TRBJ2-3, the V gene TRBV15, with a tentative D call TRBD2 (6 bases). DNA of the CDR3: TGTGCCACCAGCTCTGGGAGGGATACGCAGTATTTT. Translating it yields CATSSGRDTQYF.